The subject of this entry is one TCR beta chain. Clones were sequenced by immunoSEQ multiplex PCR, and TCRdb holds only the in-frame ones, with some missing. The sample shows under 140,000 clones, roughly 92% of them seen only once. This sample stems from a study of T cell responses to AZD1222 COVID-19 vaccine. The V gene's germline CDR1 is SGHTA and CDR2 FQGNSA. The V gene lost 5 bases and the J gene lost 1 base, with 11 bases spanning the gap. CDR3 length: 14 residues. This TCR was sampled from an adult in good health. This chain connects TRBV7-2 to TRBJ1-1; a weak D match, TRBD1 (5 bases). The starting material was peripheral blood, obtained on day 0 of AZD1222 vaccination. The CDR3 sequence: CASSARVGNTEAFF. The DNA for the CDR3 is TGTGCCAGCAGCGCCAGGGTCGGGAACACTGAAGCTTTCTTT.